The rows below give T cell receptor beta chains drawn from one sample of a study of cytomegalovirus exposure and HLA in healthy donors. Method: immunoSEQ multiplex PCR; TCRdb's copy keeps in-frame clones and lacks some. The sample yields over 60,000 clones, approximately 95% seen once. The specimen was PBMCs. These receptors were taken from a man aged 18 to 35 in good health and CMV-seronegative. The CDR3 runs from the conserved cysteine through the conserved F or W.

J,V,CDR3
TRBJ2-3,TRBV29-1,CSVGGGPDTQYF
TRBJ1-5,TRBV6-5,CASLPLRGRNQPQHF
TRBJ2-7,TRBV15,CATSSPGQSYEQYF
TRBJ2-5,TRBV6-9,CAIRDFQETQYF
TRBJ1-1,TRBV14,CASSQVYGGTEAFF
TRBJ2-7,TRBV25-1,CASSEISEQYF
TRBJ1-6,TRBV27,CASSSSGQGYNSPLHF
TRBJ2-3,TRBV5-1,CASRPGVYTDTQYF
TRBJ1-2,TRBV21-1,CASSKADSYTF
TRBJ2-5,TRBV28,CASSLGGTQYF
TRBJ2-3,TRBV10-3,CAISERGEENTQYF
TRBJ2-1,TRBV14,CASSQDSNFIAGQFF
TRBJ1-1,TRBV5-1,CASSLGAGTEAFF
TRBJ2-3,TRBV11-2,CASSFPGRTDTQYF
TRBJ1-6,TRBV9,CASSVGGTGSPLHF
TRBJ2-1,TRBV5-6,CASSLGGNEQFF
TRBJ1-2,TRBV7-9,CASSFPGDGYTF
TRBJ1-1,TRBV6-6,CASSYNGQNTEAFF
TRBJ2-2,TRBV19,CASNFGQFANTGELFF
TRBJ2-7,TRBV6-1,CASKTRQGLYEQYF
TRBJ1-2,TRBV2,CASSPAGSGRLYGYTF
TRBJ1-2,TRBV14,CASSPTAGRAYGYTF
TRBJ2-2,TRBV7-9,CASSSRANTGELFF
TRBJ2-5,TRBV30,CAWSRGGPQETQYF
TRBJ1-1,TRBV30,CAWELQGNTEAFF
TRBJ2-7,TRBV11-3,CASSSGGLNEQYF
TRBJ1-5,TRBV5-1,CASSLGSADQPQHF
TRBJ2-2,TRBV2,CASSDGTGHTGELFF
TRBJ1-2,TRBV29-1,CSVEDRGNYGYTF
TRBJ2-1,TRBV7-3,CASSPGGGGNEQFF
TRBJ1-1,TRBV5-6,CASSGGASSTEAFF
TRBJ2-1,TRBV18,CASSSDRSSYNEQFF
TRBJ1-2,TRBV7-9,CASTDGRAVWYGYTF
TRBJ2-3,TRBV7-2,CASSLVAGGGTDTQYF
TRBJ1-3,TRBV6-1,CASSRQGFSGNTIYF
TRBJ2-1,TRBV5-4,CASSLPSGGSLQFF
TRBJ1-1,TRBV5-6,CASSKLDRSNTEAFF
TRBJ2-3,TRBV12-5,CASGLGSGGVDTQYF